This T cell receptor (beta chain) was recorded in a study of blood T cell repertoires in COVID-19. Overall study: Samples representing acute and convalescent COVID-19 were sourced from the United States, Italy and Spain. PBMCs, B-cell-depleted T cells, or T cells were the source of the cDNA or gDNA that made up the material.

This CDR3 comprises 12 residues. V was trimmed by 3 bases and J by 7 bases, leaving 9 bases between them. Germline CDR1 is WSHSY and CDR2 is SAAADI. In the authors' methods: Using reference gene primer amplification, nucleated cell counts were estimated. TCRdb's table, derived via immunoSEQ multiplex PCR, lists solely in-frame clones and lacks some. Clone size and the V and J calls come from that table; the DNA yielded D and trimming. This sample yields tens of thousands of clones, of which about nine tenths are seen a single time; about 22% belongs to the top ten. V usage is TRBV10-2 and J usage is TRBJ2-5; D remains ambiguous. This receptor was obtained from a man over 45 with active COVID-19. Material for sequencing was peripheral blood. CDR3: CASSETLGTQYF. CDR3 nucleotides: TGCGCCAGCAGTGAAACGCTAGGGACCCAGTACTTC.